What follows is one T cell receptor (beta chain) and its context. These data belong to a study of OX40 agonist ivuxolimab in advanced cancers. CDR3 length: 14 residues. Germline lookup yields CDR1 SNHLY and CDR2 FYNNEI. Trimming took 4 bases from V and 3 from J; bases not matched to a gene: 2. Measured with immunoSEQ multiplex PCR; TCRdb has only the in-frame clones, and not every one. The sample has tens of thousands of clones, more than 65% seen once; the top ten hold approximately 5%. The chain is built from TRBV2 and TRBJ1-1; 10 nucleotides agree with TRBD1. Sequencing used CD4+ or CD8+ T cells sorted from blood, obtained in a trial of the OX40 agonist ivuxolimab. This sequence originates from an adult with an advanced solid tumor such as melanoma, head and neck, liver or kidney cancer. This CDR3 is CASSADRGYTEAFF. The CDR3 DNA reads TGTGCCAGCAGTGCGGACAGGGGGTACACTGAAGCTTTCTTT.